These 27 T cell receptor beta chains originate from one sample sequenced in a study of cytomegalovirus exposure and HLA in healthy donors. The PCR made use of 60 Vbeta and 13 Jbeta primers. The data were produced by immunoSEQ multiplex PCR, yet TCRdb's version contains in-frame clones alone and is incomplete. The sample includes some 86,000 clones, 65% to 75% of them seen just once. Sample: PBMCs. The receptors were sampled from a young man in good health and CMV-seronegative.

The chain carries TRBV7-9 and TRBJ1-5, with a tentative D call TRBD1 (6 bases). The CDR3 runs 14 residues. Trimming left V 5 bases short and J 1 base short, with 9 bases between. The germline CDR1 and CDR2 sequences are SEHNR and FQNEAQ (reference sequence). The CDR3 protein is CASSPDRSNQPQHF. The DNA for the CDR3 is TGTGCCAGCAGCCCGGACAGAAGCAATCAGCCCCAGCATTTT.

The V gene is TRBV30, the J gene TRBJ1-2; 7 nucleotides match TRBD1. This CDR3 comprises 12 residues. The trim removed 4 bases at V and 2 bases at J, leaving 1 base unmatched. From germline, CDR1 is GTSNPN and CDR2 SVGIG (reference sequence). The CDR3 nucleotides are TGTGCCTGGACGACAGGGAACTATGGCTACACCTTC. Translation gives CAWTTGNYGYTF.

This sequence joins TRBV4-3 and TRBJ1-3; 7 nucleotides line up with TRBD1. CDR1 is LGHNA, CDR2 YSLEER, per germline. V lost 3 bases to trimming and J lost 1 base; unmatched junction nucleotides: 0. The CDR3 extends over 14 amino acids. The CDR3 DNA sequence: TGCGCCAGCAGCCAGACAGGGTCTGGAAACACCATATATTTT. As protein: CASSQTGSGNTIYF.

Here the CDR3 DNA reads TGTGCCAGCAGCTTGGGAGGTGCGGACACTGAAGCTTTCTTT. This translates into CASSLGGADTEAFF. The chain recombines TRBV9 with TRBJ1-1; no clear D gene. Germline V CDR1 and CDR2: SGDLS, YYNGEE. V dropped 4 bases and J dropped 3 bases, with 13 bases sitting between them. The CDR3 loop spans 14 amino acids.

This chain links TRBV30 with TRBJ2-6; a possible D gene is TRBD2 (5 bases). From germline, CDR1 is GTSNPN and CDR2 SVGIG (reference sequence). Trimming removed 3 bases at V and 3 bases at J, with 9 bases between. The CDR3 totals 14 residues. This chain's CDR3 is CAWSPGGGANVLTF. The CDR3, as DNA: TGTGCCTGGAGCCCAGGAGGTGGGGCCAACGTCCTGACTTTC.

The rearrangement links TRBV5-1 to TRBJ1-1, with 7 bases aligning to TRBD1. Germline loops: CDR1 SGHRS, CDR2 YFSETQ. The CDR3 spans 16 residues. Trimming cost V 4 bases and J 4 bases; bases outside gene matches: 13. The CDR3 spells CASSPSGDREFTEAFF. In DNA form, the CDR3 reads TGCGCCAGCAGCCCCAGCGGCGACAGGGAGTTCACTGAAGCTTTCTTT.

The CDR3 here is CASRAGVSTDTQYF. CDR3 nucleotides: TGCGCCAGCAGAGCGGGAGTGAGCACAGATACGCAGTATTTT. The V gene is TRBV5-1, the J gene TRBJ2-3; TRBD2 matches 8 bases. V shed 5 bases and J 0 bases; nucleotides not matched to a gene: 2. The CDR3 extends over 14 amino acids. In germline, CDR1 is SGHRS, CDR2 YFSETQ.

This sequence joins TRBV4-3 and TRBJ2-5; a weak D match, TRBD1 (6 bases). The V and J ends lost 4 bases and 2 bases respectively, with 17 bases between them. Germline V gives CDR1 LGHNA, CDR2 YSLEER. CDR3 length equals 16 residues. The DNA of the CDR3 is TGCGCCAGCAGCCTGTTACAGGGCGTAGGGCAAGAGACCCAGTACTTC. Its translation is CASSLLQGVGQETQYF.

DNA of the CDR3: TGTGCCAGCGCGAAGGGGGCAGGGGATGGCTACACCTTC. This sequence encodes CASAKGAGDGYTF. V gene TRBV9 combines with J gene TRBJ1-2; 7 nucleotides line up with TRBD1. The CDR3 spans 13 residues. The germline V gene encodes CDR1 SGDLS and CDR2 YYNGEE. V lost 7 bases, J lost 6 bases, and 9 bases stayed unmatched.

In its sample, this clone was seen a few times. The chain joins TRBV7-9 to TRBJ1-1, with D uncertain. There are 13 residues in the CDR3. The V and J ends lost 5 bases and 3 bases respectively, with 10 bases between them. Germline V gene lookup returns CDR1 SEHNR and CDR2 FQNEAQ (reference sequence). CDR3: CASSRTVDTEAFF. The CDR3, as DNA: TGTGCCAGCAGCCGGACTGTTGACACTGAAGCTTTCTTT.

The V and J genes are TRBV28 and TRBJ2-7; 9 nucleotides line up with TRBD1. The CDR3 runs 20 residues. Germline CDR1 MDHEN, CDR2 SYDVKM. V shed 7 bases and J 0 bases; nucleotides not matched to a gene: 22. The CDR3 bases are TGTGCCAGCACCATATTTAGGGACAGGGTAAGGGGACATAGCTCCTACGAGCAGTACTTC. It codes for CASTIFRDRVRGHSSYEQYF.

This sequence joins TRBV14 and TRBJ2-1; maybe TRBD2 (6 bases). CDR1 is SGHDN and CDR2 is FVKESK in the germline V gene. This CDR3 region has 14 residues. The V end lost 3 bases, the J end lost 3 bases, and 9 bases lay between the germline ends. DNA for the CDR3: TGTGCCAGCAGCCATGTGACTAGCTACAATGAGCAGTTCTTC. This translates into CASSHVTSYNEQFF.

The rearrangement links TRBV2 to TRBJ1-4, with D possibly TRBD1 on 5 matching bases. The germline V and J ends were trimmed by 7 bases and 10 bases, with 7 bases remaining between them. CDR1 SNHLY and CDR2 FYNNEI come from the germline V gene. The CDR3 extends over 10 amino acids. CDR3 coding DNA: TGTGCCAGCATGGGGGGAAAACTGTTTTTT. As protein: CASMGGKLFF.

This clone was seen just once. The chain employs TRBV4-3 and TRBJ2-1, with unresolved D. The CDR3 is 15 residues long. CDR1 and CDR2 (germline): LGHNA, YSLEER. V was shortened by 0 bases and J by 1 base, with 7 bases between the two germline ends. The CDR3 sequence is CASSQEYYSYNEQFF. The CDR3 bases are TGCGCCAGCAGCCAAGAATATTATTCCTACAATGAGCAGTTCTTC.

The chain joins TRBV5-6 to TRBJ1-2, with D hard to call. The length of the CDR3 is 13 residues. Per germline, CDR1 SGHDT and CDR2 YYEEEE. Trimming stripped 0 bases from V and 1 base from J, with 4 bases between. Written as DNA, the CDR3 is TGTGCCAGCAGCTTGGGCAGTAACTATGGCTACACCTTC. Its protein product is CASSLGSNYGYTF.

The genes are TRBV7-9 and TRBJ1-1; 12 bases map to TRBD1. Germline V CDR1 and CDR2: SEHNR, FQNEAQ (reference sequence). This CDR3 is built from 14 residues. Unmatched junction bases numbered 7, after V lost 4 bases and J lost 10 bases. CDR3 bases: TGTGCCAGCAGCTCGGGACAGGGGGCCCTACGAGCTTTCTTT. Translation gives CASSSGQGALRAFF.

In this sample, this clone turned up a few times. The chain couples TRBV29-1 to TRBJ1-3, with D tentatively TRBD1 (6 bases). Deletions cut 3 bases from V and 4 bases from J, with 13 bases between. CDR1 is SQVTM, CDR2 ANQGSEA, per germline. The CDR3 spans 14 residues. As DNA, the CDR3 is TGCAGCGTTGAGGACGGGACACGAGGAAACACCATATATTTT. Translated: CSVEDGTRGNTIYF.

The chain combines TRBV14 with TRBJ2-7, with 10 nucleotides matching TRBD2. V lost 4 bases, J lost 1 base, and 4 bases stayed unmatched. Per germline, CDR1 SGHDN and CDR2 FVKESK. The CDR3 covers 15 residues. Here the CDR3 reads CASSRTSGLSYEQYF. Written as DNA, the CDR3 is TGTGCCAGCAGCCGGACTAGCGGATTATCCTACGAGCAGTACTTC. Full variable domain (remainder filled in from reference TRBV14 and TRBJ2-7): EAGVTQFPSHSVIEKGQTVTLRCDPISGHDNLYWYRRVMGKEIKFLLHFVKESKQDESGMPNNRFLAERTGGTYSTLKVQPAELEDSGVYFCASSRTSGLSYEQYFGPGTRLTVT.

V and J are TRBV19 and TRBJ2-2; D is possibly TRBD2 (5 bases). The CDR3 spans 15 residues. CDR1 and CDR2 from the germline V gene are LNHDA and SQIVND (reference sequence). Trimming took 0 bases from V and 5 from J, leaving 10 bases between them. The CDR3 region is CASSIDGLGTGELFF. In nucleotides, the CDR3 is TGTGCCAGTAGTATAGACGGACTGGGGACCGGGGAGCTGTTTTTT.

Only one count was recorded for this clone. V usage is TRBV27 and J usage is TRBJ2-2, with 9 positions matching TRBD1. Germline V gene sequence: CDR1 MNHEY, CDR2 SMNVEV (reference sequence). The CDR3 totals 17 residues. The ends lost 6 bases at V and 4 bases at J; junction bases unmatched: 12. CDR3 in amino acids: CASRPRAGTGTTGELFF. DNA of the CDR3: TGTGCCAGCAGACCCCGCGCCGGGACAGGGACCACCGGGGAGCTGTTTTTT.

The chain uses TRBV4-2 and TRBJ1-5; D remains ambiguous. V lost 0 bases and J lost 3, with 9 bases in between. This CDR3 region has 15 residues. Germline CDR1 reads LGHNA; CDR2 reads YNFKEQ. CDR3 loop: CASSQDSRPNQPQHF. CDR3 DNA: TGTGCCAGCAGCCAAGATAGTCGCCCCAATCAGCCCCAGCATTTT.

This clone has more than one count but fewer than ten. CDR3 region: CASSLDRNSGNTIYF. CDR3 coding DNA: TGTGCCAGCAGCCTTGACAGAAACTCTGGAAACACCATATATTTT. The chain couples TRBV7-8 to TRBJ1-3; possibly TRBD1 for D (5 bases). V was cut by 5 bases and J by 0 bases, with 11 bases left in between. Germline CDR1 and CDR2: SGHVS and FQNEAQ. The CDR3 consists of 15 residues.

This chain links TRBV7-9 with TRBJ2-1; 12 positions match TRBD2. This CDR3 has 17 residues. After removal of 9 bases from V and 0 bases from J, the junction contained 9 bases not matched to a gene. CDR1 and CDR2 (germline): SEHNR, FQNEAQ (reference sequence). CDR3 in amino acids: CASPGLAGPSSYNEQFF. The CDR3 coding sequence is TGTGCCAGTCCGGGACTAGCGGGCCCAAGCTCCTACAATGAGCAGTTCTTC.

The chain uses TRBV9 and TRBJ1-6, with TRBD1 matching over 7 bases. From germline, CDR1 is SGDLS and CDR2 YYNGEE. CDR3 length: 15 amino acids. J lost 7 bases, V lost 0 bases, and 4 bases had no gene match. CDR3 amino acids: CASSVEGALNSPLHF. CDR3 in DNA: TGTGCCAGCAGCGTAGAGGGGGCTCTGAATTCACCCCTCCACTTT. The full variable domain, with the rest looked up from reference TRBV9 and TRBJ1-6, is DSGVTQTPKHLITATGQRVTLRCSPRSGDLSVYWYQQSLDQGLQFLIQYYNGEERAKGNILERFSAQQFPDLHSELNLSSLELGDSALYFCASSVEGALNSPLHFGNGTRLTVT.

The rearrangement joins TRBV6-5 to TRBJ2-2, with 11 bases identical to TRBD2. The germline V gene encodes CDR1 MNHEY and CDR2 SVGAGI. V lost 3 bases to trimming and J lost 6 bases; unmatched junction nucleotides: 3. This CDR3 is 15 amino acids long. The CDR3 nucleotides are TGTGCCAGCAGTTATAGCGGGAGGGTGGCCGGGGAGCTGTTTTTT. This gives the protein CASSYSGRVAGELFF.

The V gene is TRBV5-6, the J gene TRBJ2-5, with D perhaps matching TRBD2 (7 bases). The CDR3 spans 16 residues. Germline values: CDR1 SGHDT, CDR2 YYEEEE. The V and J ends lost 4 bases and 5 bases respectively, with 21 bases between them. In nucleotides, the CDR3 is TGTGCCAGCAGCCCCAGGGGCGGGGGAACTCGGGAGACCCAGTACTTC. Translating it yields CASSPRGGGTRETQYF.

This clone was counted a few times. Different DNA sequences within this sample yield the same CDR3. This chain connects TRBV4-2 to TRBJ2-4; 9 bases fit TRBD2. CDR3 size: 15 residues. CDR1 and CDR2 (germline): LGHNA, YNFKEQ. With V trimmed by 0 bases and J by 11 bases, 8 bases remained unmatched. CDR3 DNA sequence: TGTGCCAGCAGCCAAGAAGGCCTTAGCGGGGGAGTTCAGTACTTC. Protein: CASSQEGLSGGVQYF.